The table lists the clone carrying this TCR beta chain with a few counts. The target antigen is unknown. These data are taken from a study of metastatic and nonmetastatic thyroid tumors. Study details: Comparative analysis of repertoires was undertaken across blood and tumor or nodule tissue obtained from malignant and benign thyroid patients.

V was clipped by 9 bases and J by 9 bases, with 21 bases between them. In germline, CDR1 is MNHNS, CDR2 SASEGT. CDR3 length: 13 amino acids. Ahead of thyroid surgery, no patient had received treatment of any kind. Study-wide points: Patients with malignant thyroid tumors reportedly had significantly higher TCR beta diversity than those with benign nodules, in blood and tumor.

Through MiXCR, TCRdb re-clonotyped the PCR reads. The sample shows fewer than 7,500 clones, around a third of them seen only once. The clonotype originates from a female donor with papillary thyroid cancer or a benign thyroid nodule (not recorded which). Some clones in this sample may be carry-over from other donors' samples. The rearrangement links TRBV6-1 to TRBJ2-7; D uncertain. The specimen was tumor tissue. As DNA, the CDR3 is TGTGCCAGTACCCAATCCTTAGGGCGTGGGCAGTACTTC. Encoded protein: CASTQSLGRGQYF.